This T cell receptor (beta chain) was sequenced during a study of shared clonotypes between healthy human individuals (dated by TCRdb to the early 2020s). A note on the overall study: Two women and a few men aged 18 to 49 years were included in the cohort. For each donor, three plates each were used for CD4 naive and CD4 memory, two plates were used for CD8 naive, and one plate was used for CD8 memory. Blood TCR repertoires of roughly five healthy adults were deeply sequenced to estimate repertoire size and the extent of clonotype sharing between individuals. Different laboratories and diverse techniques were used to prepare libraries and sequence TCR repertoires, to increase sequencing depth and limit assay-specific biases. Each donor's leukapheresis produced roughly between about 0.8 and 10 billion PBMCs.

The paper as a whole reports these results and caveats: Clonotypes shared by all four sorted-subset donors showed higher generation probabilities than non-shared clonotypes. Incomplete sequencing was indicated by rarefaction of sorted-subset datasets, despite the large sequencing depth. Sampling was limited to blood, and TCR repertoires in tissue likely differ from TCR repertoires in blood. When a few donors were compared, the shared fraction of clonotypes was roughly 5% for naive CD4, over 3% for naive CD8, roughly 2.5% for memory CD4, and roughly 0.43% for memory CD8. Because the study included only a small number of donors, the genetic and exposure-history diversity represented was limited. Larger estimated clonotype richness was generally found for naive subsets than for memory subsets. Based on pairwise subsampling, the degree of clonotype sharing among donors was expected to be affected by sequencing depth.

In regard to this clone: This clone's antigen is unknown. No quality values exist for individual bases; no much larger clone is one base distant.

The donors were healthy, HIV-negative adults who had no recently reported acute infections or vaccinations. Only Caucasian adults living in Nashville, Tennessee, USA were represented among the donors. CD4+ T cells were enriched by magnetic negative selection, after which naive cells were positively selected on CD45RA and the negative fraction was taken as the memory subset. Blood was collected by leukapheresis, and PBMCs were isolated by Ficoll-Histopaque density gradient centrifugation and then cryopreserved in liquid nitrogen vapor phase. Analytical flow cytometry was used to check the purity and quantity of every magnetically sorted T cell population. Genomic DNA was isolated from every sorted fraction and measured by UV absorbance on a Nanodrop 2000c. At the junction V is shortened by 0 bases and J by 14 bases, with 8 bases in between. For CDR1 and CDR2, the germline V gene lists MGHDK and SYGVNS. From the cysteine up to the phenylalanine, the CDR3 has a length of 11 residues. The CDR3 DNA has 33 bases and is translated from base 1.

TCR CDR3 regions were amplified from genomic DNA by multiplex PCR using the deep immunoSEQ assay. Extracted genomic DNA from each cell subset was distributed evenly across all wells of several immunoSEQ 96-well plates, and each plate was treated as a replicate. For sorted subsets, about 200 ng genomic DNA, equal to 30,000 or so T cell genomes, was loaded into each replicate PCR. Purified libraries were quantified with a Qubit 3.0 fluorometer, sized on a Bioanalyzer 2100, and re-quantified with the KAPA Library Quantification kit. Each immunoSEQ 96-well plate was sequenced on its own single-read 150-cycle Illumina NextSeq 550 flow cell. The source study handled its data this way. Because the immunoSEQ output held only junctional sequences and lacked quality scores, the filtering could not match the filtering applied to full-length reads. Sequences were annotated with PyIR, a Python wrapper for IgBLAST v1.9, using IMGT germline references to assign V/J genes and CDR3. Reads were filtered out if the reads had weak V/J assignments (E-value above 1e-6), no CDR3, stop codons, out-of-frame junctions, or ambiguous translated residues. A V3J clonotype was defined by an identical inferred V gene, J gene, and CDR3 amino acid sequence. Percentage overlap between repertoires was computed as shared unique clonotypes divided by the size of the smaller repertoire. Repertoire richness was assessed with RTK rarefaction, the Chao1 estimator, and Recon v2.1 estimates of unobserved clonotypes. OLGA was used to compute generation probabilities for all TCRbeta clonotypes that the gDNA method yielded from a few donors. TCRdb limited this immuneACCESS table to in-frame rearrangements with V and J called. A share of clones is missing; checked studies link under half to unresolved V genes, and the rest is unexplained. That table supplies the V and J calls and clone size; D and trimming were determined from the DNA. Here the sample has some 2,400,000 clones; more than 90% occur a single time. The top ten constitute roughly 0.13% of the sample.

What was sequenced was naive CD4+ T cells sorted from blood. Per the publication, the cell subset or site label means: CD45RA+ positively selected. The TCR was taken from a man between 18 and 35 years old in good health. The chain is assembled from TRBV25-1 and TRBJ2-1; too little of a D gene remains to name it. CDR3 loop: CASSEYSREFF. Read as DNA, the sequence is TGTGCCAGCAGTGAATATAGTCGAGAGTTCTTC.